Given below is one TCR beta chain in context. The antigen remains undetermined. The protocol was immunoSEQ multiplex PCR, while the TCRdb copy is restricted to in-frame clones and leaves out a portion. The repertoire consists of some 110,000 clones, with about 90% occurring once and the leading ten covering 7.5%. The data belong to a study of T cell responses to AZD1222 COVID-19 vaccine. Study-wide background: Second-dose timings of about 4 or about 12 weeks were pooled.

Study findings and constraints: Clonal diversity was possibly underestimated, and white British individuals and females predominated among donors. Vaccine-associated CD4 TCRs spanned spike, dominant at 160-218 and 743-854.

Germline CDR1 is KGHDR and CDR2 is SFDVKD. CDR3 size: 18 residues. V was trimmed by 3 bases and J by 0 bases, leaving 18 bases between them. The specimen comprised peripheral blood, sampled on day 0 of AZD1222 vaccination. The chain uses TRBV24-1 and TRBJ2-3; D call uncertain. The source is an adult in good health. The CDR3 region is CATSDPTSLASSTDTQYF. In DNA form, the CDR3 reads TGTGCCACCAGTGATCCTACGTCGCTCGCCTCTAGCACAGATACGCAGTATTTT.